A selection of T cell receptor beta chains follows, all from one sample in a study of blood T cell repertoires in COVID-19. TCRdb's table, derived via immunoSEQ multiplex PCR, lists solely in-frame clones and lacks some. The profile shows 150,000 to 200,000 clones, 84% of them singletons. Sequencing was done on a sample of peripheral blood. All receptors derive from a human donor with acute or convalescent COVID-19. The donor label of this sample is uncertain. The CDR3 runs from the conserved cysteine through the conserved F or W. A D gene is named only where the DNA matches it firmly. Rows give clone size only sometimes, using once, few, many, or a class for an expanded clone.

clone_size	v_call	d_call	j_call	cdr3_aa	cdr3_nt
few	TRBV15	.	TRBJ2-6	CATSTFSRGGPGANVLTF	TGTGCCACCAGCACATTCTCTAGGGGGGGGCCAGGGGCCAACGTCCTGACTTTC
.	TRBV19	.	TRBJ1-2	CASSTTNYGYTF	TGTGCCAGTAGTACCACTAACTATGGCTACACCTTC
few	TRBV18	TRBD1	TRBJ1-6	CASSPGTGDSPLHF	TGTGCCAGCTCACCAGGGACAGGTGATTCACCCCTCCACTTT
once	TRBV7-9	.	TRBJ1-1	CASSWQQPEAFF	TGTGCCAGCAGCTGGCAACAGCCTGAAGCTTTCTTT
few	TRBV6-5	.	TRBJ1-4	CASREGGIYEKLFF	TGTGCCAGCAGAGAGGGGGGGATTTATGAAAAACTGTTTTTT
few	TRBV5-1	.	TRBJ1-2	CASSPSWGQYNYGYTF	TGCGCCAGCAGCCCGTCCTGGGGGCAGTATAACTATGGCTACACCTTC
.	TRBV20-1	TRBD2	TRBJ2-5	CSASVRSSGRGETQYF	TGCAGTGCTAGTGTTCGGTCCAGCGGGAGAGGGGAGACCCAGTACTTC
many	TRBV5-4	TRBD1	TRBJ2-7	CASEDRRGYEQYF	TGTGCCAGCGAGGACAGGAGAGGATACGAGCAGTACTTC
.	TRBV5-1	.	TRBJ1-2	CASTLLMGGDYGYTF	TGCGCCAGCACCTTGTTGATGGGGGGAGACTATGGCTACACCTTC
.	TRBV28	TRBD1	TRBJ1-1	CASSLLVGGFVGYTEAFF	TGTGCCAGCAGTTTATTGGTAGGGGGCTTTGTGGGTTACACTGAAGCTTTCTTT
.	TRBV7-9	.	TRBJ1-4	CASSLPGATNEKLFF	TGTGCCAGCAGCTTACCAGGGGCAACTAATGAAAAACTGTTTTTT
.	TRBV5-1	.	TRBJ1-3	CASSFLGATNTIYF	TGCGCCAGCAGCTTCTTGGGGGCGACGAACACCATATATTTT
.	TRBV2	.	TRBJ2-7	CASSPDIPEQYF	TGTGCCAGCAGTCCCGACATTCCCGAGCAGTACTTC
.	TRBV6-1	.	TRBJ1-2	CASSDGTKYGYTF	TGTGCCAGCAGTGATGGCACGAAGTATGGCTACACCTTC
.	TRBV14	TRBD2	TRBJ2-3	CASSPGLAGVDTQYF	TGTGCCAGCAGCCCGGGACTAGCGGGAGTAGATACGCAGTATTTT
.	TRBV4-1	.	TRBJ1-1	CASSASGKGLEAFF	TGCGCCAGCAGCGCTAGTGGTAAGGGGCTGGAAGCTTTCTTT
.	TRBV7-2	TRBD2	TRBJ2-7	CASTVAGGPSNEQYF	TGTGCCAGCACCGTAGCGGGAGGGCCGAGTAACGAGCAGTACTTC
.	TRBV20-1	.	TRBJ1-4	CSGTNNEKLFF	TGCAGCGGGACAAACAATGAAAAACTGTTTTTT